These 32 T cell receptor beta chains were sequenced from one sample in a study of cytomegalovirus exposure and HLA in healthy donors. The PCR was carried out with 60 Vbeta primers and 13 Jbeta primers. The repertoire was sequenced with immunoSEQ multiplex PCR; TCRdb's copy has only in-frame clones and lacks some. Seen here are about 82,000 clones, 70% to 80% observed once, and the top ten hold approximately 3.2%. Material for sequencing was PBMCs. These receptors were taken from a man aged 45-60 years in good health and CMV-seronegative.

V is TRBV6-1 and J is TRBJ2-2, with 7 bases fitting TRBD2. The germline V gene has CDR1 MNHNS and CDR2 SASEGT. The CDR3 consists of 16 residues. Trimming cost V 4 bases and J 1 base; bases outside gene matches: 6. Written as DNA, the CDR3 is TGTGCCAGCAGTGCTCCTTGGGGGGGGAACACCGGGGAGCTGTTTTTT. Translation gives CASSAPWGGNTGELFF.

The chain carries TRBV30 and TRBJ1-2, with TRBD1 matching 7 bases. CDR1 GTSNPN and CDR2 SVGIG come from the germline V gene (reference sequence). V lost 2 bases and J lost 4; bases outside the gene matches: 4. The CDR3 loop spans 13 amino acids. The DNA of the CDR3 is TGTGCCTGGAGTAAGGGACAGCTCTATGGCTACACCTTC. Residues: CAWSKGQLYGYTF.

Notes on this clone: This specimen includes other DNA sequences encoding the same CDR3. The CDR3 sequence: CASSLVTGGYNEQFF. The DNA of the CDR3 is TGTGCCAGCAGTTTGGTAACGGGGGGGTACAATGAGCAGTTCTTC. The chain links TRBV28 to TRBJ2-1; 8 bases are shared with TRBD2. The ends lost 3 bases at V and 4 bases at J; junction bases unmatched: 5. This CDR3 region has 15 residues. The germline V gene has CDR1 MDHEN and CDR2 SYDVKM.

CDR3 sequence: CASSEVPRLNTEAFF. CDR3 nucleotides: TGCGCCAGCAGCGAGGTGCCCCGGCTGAACACTGAAGCTTTCTTT. The chain recombines TRBV5-1 with TRBJ1-1; no firm D call. V was shortened by 4 bases and J by 0 bases, with 13 bases between the two germline ends. The CDR3 covers 15 residues. CDR1 is SGHRS and CDR2 is YFSETQ in the germline V gene.

This clone was seen more than once but under ten times. The rearrangement links TRBV6-1 to TRBJ1-4; tentatively, D is TRBD1 (6 bases). The CDR3 is 15 amino acids. From germline, CDR1 is MNHNS and CDR2 SASEGT. Trimming took 8 bases from V and 6 from J, leaving 19 bases between them. CDR3 protein: CASQINPGTYEKLFF. The CDR3 DNA follows: TGTGCCAGCCAAATCAACCCGGGGACATATGAAAAACTGTTTTTT.

The genes are TRBV5-5 and TRBJ2-2; 7 positions match TRBD1. V lost 0 bases, J lost 7 bases, and 9 bases stayed unmatched. Germline assignment: CDR1 SGHKS and CDR2 YYEKEE (reference sequence). The CDR3 is 16 residues long. The CDR3 is CASSLEPQGKIGELFF. CDR3 nucleotide sequence: TGTGCCAGCAGCTTGGAGCCACAGGGGAAGATCGGGGAGCTGTTTTTT. Using reference TRBV5-5 and TRBJ2-2 for the parts outside the CDR3, the full variable domain is DAGVTQSPTHLIKTRGQQVTLRCSPISGHKSVSWYQQVLGQGPQFIFQYYEKEERGRGNFPDRFSARQFPNYSSELNVNALLLGDSALYLCASSLEPQGKIGELFFGEGSRLTVL.

The chain has TRBV5-1 and TRBJ2-2, with 7 bases identical to TRBD1. The germline V gene has CDR1 SGHRS and CDR2 YFSETQ. J lost 4 bases, V lost 4 bases, and 7 bases had no gene match. The CDR3 loop spans 15 amino acids. DNA for the CDR3: TGCGCCAGCAGCCAGGGGGTTCTTGCCACCGGGGAGCTGTTTTTT. This sequence encodes CASSQGVLATGELFF.

The rearrangement joins TRBV6-5 to TRBJ1-1, with D perhaps TRBD1 (5 bases). The ends were cut back, 6 bases at V and 4 bases at J, with 12 bases in the middle. The germline gives CDR1 MNHEY, CDR2 SVGAGI. The CDR3 runs 13 residues. This chain's CDR3 is CASSSRVGTEAFF. The DNA for the CDR3 is TGTGCCAGCAGCAGCAGGGTGGGCACTGAAGCTTTCTTT.

The DNA for the CDR3 is TGTGCCAGCAGCGTCAGGGACATCTCCTACAATGAGCAGTTCTTC. Translating gives CASSVRDISYNEQFF. This chain links TRBV9 with TRBJ2-1; D might be TRBD1 (6 bases). CDR3 length equals 15 residues. Trimming removed 2 bases at V and 0 bases at J, with 9 bases between. CDR1 and CDR2 (germline): SGDLS, YYNGEE.

The chain links TRBV7-9 to TRBJ1-1; maybe TRBD1 (5 bases). Per the germline V gene, CDR1 is SEHNR and CDR2 is FQNEAQ (reference sequence). CDR3 length: 11 residues. V shed 8 bases and J shed 4 bases, with 8 bases lying between them. The CDR3 sequence is CASGAATEAFF. CDR3 nucleotide sequence: TGTGCCAGCGGGGCGGCCACTGAAGCTTTCTTT.

The chain links TRBV19 to TRBJ2-5, with D perhaps TRBD1 (6 bases). The germline gives CDR1 LNHDA, CDR2 SQIVND (reference sequence). V was shortened by 2 bases and J by 11 bases, with 15 bases between the two germline ends. The CDR3 runs 13 residues. The CDR3 loop is CASSIPETGRQYF. DNA of the CDR3: TGTGCCAGTAGTATACCCGAGACAGGAAGGCAGTACTTC.

This clone was detected a few times. The gene calls are TRBV10-3 and TRBJ1-1; TRBD1 agrees at 7 bases. The CDR3 contains 13 residues. The J segment lost 2 bases and the V segment lost 11 bases, leaving 8 bases of the junction unmatched. Germline CDR1 reads ENHRY; CDR2 reads SYGVKD. Written as DNA, the CDR3 is TGTGCCGCCTCATACAGGGGAAACACTGAAGCTTTCTTT. Translated: CAASYRGNTEAFF.

V usage is TRBV5-8 and J usage is TRBJ1-5, with a possible D match to TRBD1 (6 bases). Per germline, CDR1 SGHTS and CDR2 YDEGEE. V was clipped by 3 bases and J by 2 bases, with 12 bases between them. The CDR3 has 15 residues. The CDR3 region has the DNA TGTGCCAGCAGCTCGCGGACAGTCCGCAATCAGCCCCAGCATTTT. It specifies CASSSRTVRNQPQHF.

V gene TRBV5-1 combines with J gene TRBJ2-3, with 8 bases matching TRBD1. Trimming took 7 bases from V and 7 from J; bases not matched to a gene: 14. This CDR3 has 15 amino acids. Germline CDR1 is SGHRS and CDR2 is YFSETQ. The chain's CDR3 is CASRQSTGVPNTQYF. The CDR3 nucleotides read TGCGCCAGCCGACAATCGACAGGGGTGCCCAATACGCAGTATTTT.

The chain has TRBV12-5 and TRBJ1-4, with D possibly TRBD1 on 5 matching bases. The germline V and J ends were trimmed by 10 bases and 7 bases, with 16 bases remaining between them. The germline gives CDR1 LGHNT, CDR2 FRNRAP. The CDR3 has 13 residues. In DNA form, the CDR3 reads TGTGCTACCACCCGAGCAGGGTTTGAAAAACTGTTTTTT. Amino acids: CATTRAGFEKLFF.

The chain uses TRBV7-2 and TRBJ2-5, with 8 bases identical to TRBD2. Per germline, CDR1 SGHTA and CDR2 FQGNSA. CDR3 size: 15 residues. The J segment lost 5 bases and the V segment lost 3 bases, leaving 8 bases of the junction unmatched. CDR3 DNA sequence: TGTGCCAGCAGCTTCAACGGGGGGGCAGTGGAGACCCAGTACTTC. This sequence encodes CASSFNGGAVETQYF.

This chain joins TRBV27 and TRBJ1-6; TRBD1 matches 7 bases. This CDR3 has 14 residues. Germline loops: CDR1 MNHEY, CDR2 SMNVEV (reference sequence). V shed 6 bases, J shed 11 bases, and the junction held 10 bases outside the gene matches. This CDR3 is CASSQRQGSAPLHF. The CDR3 DNA reads as TGTGCCAGCAGCCAACGACAGGGTTCGGCACCCCTCCACTTT.

Only a few counts were recorded for this clone. The chain couples TRBV2 to TRBJ1-6; D gene ambiguous. CDR3 length: 13 residues. Per germline, CDR1 SNHLY and CDR2 FYNNEI. Trimming pared 6 bases from V and 8 bases from J, leaving 11 bases between. This chain's CDR3 is CASRLEGYSPLHF. Written as DNA, the CDR3 is TGTGCCAGCAGGCTGGAGGGATATTCACCCCTCCACTTT.

The sample holds a few counts of this clone. The chain recombines TRBV5-1 with TRBJ1-1, with TRBD1 identical over 9 bases. The V and J ends lost 4 bases and 1 base, in that order; junction bases with no gene match: 2. This CDR3 is 14 amino acids long. Germline assignment: CDR1 SGHRS and CDR2 YFSETQ. The CDR3 nucleotides read TGCGCCAGCAGCCCGGGACAGGGGAACACTGAAGCTTTCTTT. Translating it yields CASSPGQGNTEAFF.

The chain is built from TRBV7-8 and TRBJ2-5; tentative D call: TRBD1 (5 bases). There are 13 residues in the CDR3. Germline V gene data show CDR1 as SGHVS and CDR2 as FQNEAQ. V was clipped by 4 bases and J by 5 bases, with 11 bases between them. The CDR3 region is CASSSLGRETQYF. The DNA of the CDR3 is TGTGCCAGCAGCTCTCTGGGGCGGGAGACCCAGTACTTC.

Only one count was recorded for this clone. One junction end disagrees with the germline gene, perhaps due to a read error. The chain employs TRBV7-9 and TRBJ2-2, with D unresolved. Germline V gene sequence: CDR1 SEHNR, CDR2 FQNEAQ (reference sequence). This CDR3 comprises 15 residues. CDR3: CSSSLTPGNTGELFF. DNA for the CDR3: TGTTCCAGCAGCTTAACCCCAGGGAACACCGGGGAGCTGTTTTTT.

The genes are TRBV27 and TRBJ1-6; 10 bases are a match to TRBD1. The CDR3 runs to 16 residues. V dropped 6 bases and J dropped 9; count of bases not matched to a gene: 11. The V gene's germline CDR1 is MNHEY and CDR2 SMNVEV (reference sequence). CDR3 amino acids: CASRFNSGTGASPLHF. The CDR3 DNA reads as TGTGCCAGCAGATTTAATTCCGGGACAGGGGCTTCACCCCTCCACTTT.

The chain carries TRBV6-1 and TRBJ1-1; D gene uncertain. Germline CDR1 MNHNS, CDR2 SASEGT. The CDR3 totals 15 residues. V gave up 3 bases and J gave up 6 bases, with 17 bases separating them. The CDR3 region is CASSDLGRKAPEAFF. CDR3 nucleotide sequence: TGTGCCAGCAGTGACTTGGGCCGGAAAGCACCTGAAGCTTTCTTT.

The chain combines TRBV7-8 with TRBJ2-3; 8 bases fit TRBD2. With 1 base clipped from V and 3 bases from J, the junction kept 3 bases outside the gene matches. Germline V gives CDR1 SGHVS, CDR2 FQNEAQ. The CDR3 contains 15 residues. CDR3 loop: CASSLGAGATDTQYF. In DNA, the CDR3 is TGTGCCAGCAGCTTAGGAGCGGGGGCTACAGATACGCAGTATTTT.

This chain uses TRBV5-4 with TRBJ1-6; 8 bases fit TRBD1. V lost 5 bases and J lost 9; bases outside the gene matches: 7. The CDR3 is made up of 14 amino acids. Germline CDR1 and CDR2: SGHNT and YYREEE (reference sequence). This chain's CDR3 is CASSFDRGASPLHF. Written as DNA, the CDR3 is TGTGCCAGCAGTTTTGACAGGGGTGCTTCACCCCTCCACTTT.

This clone was seen just once. The rearrangement uses TRBV30 and TRBJ1-1, with D tentatively TRBD1 (5 bases). CDR1 and CDR2 from the germline V gene are GTSNPN and SVGIG (reference sequence). CDR3 length: 13 amino acids. V lost 3 bases to trimming and J lost 0 bases, with 8 bases between them. The CDR3 coding sequence is TGTGCCTGGAGACACAGGATGAACACTGAAGCTTTCTTT. Translating it yields CAWRHRMNTEAFF.

This sequence joins TRBV10-3 and TRBJ1-5; 7 nucleotides align to TRBD1. The germline gives CDR1 ENHRY, CDR2 SYGVKD. With V trimmed by 10 bases and J by 1 base, 7 bases remained unmatched. The CDR3 is 14 amino acids. CDR3 in DNA: TGTGCCACTAGGGACAGCAGAAGCAATCAGCCCCAGCATTTT. It codes for CATRDSRSNQPQHF.

There are a few counts of this clone. V gene TRBV4-2 combines with J gene TRBJ1-3; maybe TRBD1 (5 bases). The germline gives CDR1 LGHNA, CDR2 YNFKEQ. This CDR3 spans 16 amino acids. Between the trimmed V and J ends, which lost 0 bases and 0 bases, there was a span of 9 bases. The CDR3 DNA reads as TGTGCCAGCAGCCAAGATCCGCAGGGCTCTGGAAACACCATATATTTT. This gives the protein CASSQDPQGSGNTIYF.

CDR3 region: CASSRHPRSGGGNTGELFF. Written as DNA, the CDR3 is TGTGCCAGCAGTCGCCACCCCCGAAGCGGGGGAGGGAACACCGGGGAGCTGTTTTTT. This chain joins TRBV28 and TRBJ2-2; 8 nucleotides align to TRBD2. After removal of 5 bases from V and 1 base from J, the junction contained 15 bases not matched to a gene. Germline values: CDR1 MDHEN, CDR2 SYDVKM. CDR3 length: 19 amino acids.

V usage is TRBV7-3 and J usage is TRBJ2-5; 11 bases line up with TRBD2. The CDR3 sequence is 17 residues long. After removal of 6 bases from V and 6 bases from J, the junction contained 15 bases not matched to a gene. Germline CDR1 and CDR2: SGHTA and FQGTGA. The CDR3 DNA reads TGTGCCAGCAGTCAACATAACACTAGCGGGGGAGAAAAGACCCAGTACTTC. Protein sequence: CASSQHNTSGGEKTQYF. Combining the CDR3 with reference TRBV7-3 and TRBJ2-5 gives the whole variable domain GAGVSQTPSNKVTEKGKYVELRCDPISGHTALYWYRQSLGQGPEFLIYFQGTGAADDSGLPNDRFFAVRPEGSVSTLKIQRTERGDSAVYLCASSQHNTSGGEKTQYFGPGTRLLVL.

The chain uses TRBV5-5 and TRBJ2-2; D possibly corresponds to TRBD1 (6 bases). The CDR3 spans 16 residues. Germline V gene sequence: CDR1 SGHKS, CDR2 YYEKEE (reference sequence). Trimming shortened V by 0 bases and J by 8 bases, and 17 bases separated the two germline ends. In DNA form, the CDR3 reads TGTGCCAGCAGCTTGGCCACACAGGGTTATTCAGGGGAGCTGTTTTTT. Encoded protein: CASSLATQGYSGELFF.

This sequence joins TRBV27 and TRBJ1-5, with TRBD1 matching 7 bases. Germline lookup yields CDR1 MNHEY and CDR2 SMNVEV (reference sequence). Unmatched junction bases numbered 6, after V lost 5 bases and J lost 2 bases. The CDR3 has 15 amino acids. DNA of the CDR3: TGTGCCAGCAGTCTCGGGACAGAGCGCAATCAGCCCCAGCATTTT. It translates to CASSLGTERNQPQHF.